Reported below is one T cell receptor beta chain. This specimen comes from a study of control samples from healthy donors and cancer patients. Assay: immunoSEQ multiplex PCR; the TCRdb copy retains only in-frame clones and omits some. The sample records around 100,000 clones, around nine tenths being singletons. The germline V and J ends were trimmed by 7 bases and 2 bases, with 25 bases remaining between them. The CDR3 totals 18 residues. CDR1 and CDR2 (germline): MDHEN, SYDVKM. The clonotype was recovered from a man aged 25-45 years in good health. The genes are TRBV28 and TRBJ2-3; D gene ambiguous. Sequencing was done on a sample of blood. DNA for the CDR3: TGTGCCAGCAATGGTCCGGGCCGGTTTGGTATTTCCACAGATACGCAGTATTTT. Its translation is CASNGPGRFGISTDTQYF. Filled out from reference TRBV28 and TRBJ2-3, the complete variable domain reads DVKVTQSSRYLVKRTGEKVFLECVQDMDHENMFWYRQDPGLGLRLIYFSYDVKMKEKGDIPEGYSVSREKKERFSLILESASTNQTSMYLCASNGPGRFGISTDTQYFGPGTRLTVL.